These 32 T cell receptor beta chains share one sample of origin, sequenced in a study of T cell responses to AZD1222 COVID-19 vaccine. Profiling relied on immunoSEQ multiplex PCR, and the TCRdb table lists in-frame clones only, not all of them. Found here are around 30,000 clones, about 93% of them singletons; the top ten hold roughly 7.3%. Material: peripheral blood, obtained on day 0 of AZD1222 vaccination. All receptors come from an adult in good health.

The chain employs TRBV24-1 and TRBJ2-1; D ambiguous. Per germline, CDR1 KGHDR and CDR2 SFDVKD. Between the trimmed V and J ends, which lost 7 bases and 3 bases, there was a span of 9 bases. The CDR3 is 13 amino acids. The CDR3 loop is CATRDRGYNEQFF. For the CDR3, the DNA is TGTGCCACCAGGGACCGCGGCTACAATGAGCAGTTCTTC.

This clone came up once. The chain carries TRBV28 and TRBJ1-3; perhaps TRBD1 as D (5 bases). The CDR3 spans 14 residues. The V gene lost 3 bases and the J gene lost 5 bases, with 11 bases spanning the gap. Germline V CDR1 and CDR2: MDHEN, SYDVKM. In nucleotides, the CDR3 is TGTGCCAGCAGTTTTTCGGAGGGGAGAAACACCATATATTTT. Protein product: CASSFSEGRNTIYF.

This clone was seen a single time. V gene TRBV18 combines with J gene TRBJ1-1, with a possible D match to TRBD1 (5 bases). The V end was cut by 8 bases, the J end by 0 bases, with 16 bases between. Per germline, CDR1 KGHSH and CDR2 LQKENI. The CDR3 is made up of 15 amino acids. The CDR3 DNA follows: TGTGCCAGCGCAGGAGGGGCGGGTATGAACACTGAAGCTTTCTTT. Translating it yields CASAGGAGMNTEAFF.

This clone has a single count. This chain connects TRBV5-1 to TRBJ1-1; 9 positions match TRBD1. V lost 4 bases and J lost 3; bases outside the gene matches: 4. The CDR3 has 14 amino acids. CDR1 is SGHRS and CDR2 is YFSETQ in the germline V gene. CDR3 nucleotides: TGCGCCAGCAGCAGGGGACAGGGAGACACTGAAGCTTTCTTT. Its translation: CASSRGQGDTEAFF.

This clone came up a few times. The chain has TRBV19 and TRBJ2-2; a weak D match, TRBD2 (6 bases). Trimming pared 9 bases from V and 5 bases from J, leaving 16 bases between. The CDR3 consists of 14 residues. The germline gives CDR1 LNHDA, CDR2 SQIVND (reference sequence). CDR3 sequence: CASHGGALTGELFF. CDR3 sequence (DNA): TGTGCCAGCCACGGAGGGGCGCTTACCGGGGAGCTGTTTTTT.

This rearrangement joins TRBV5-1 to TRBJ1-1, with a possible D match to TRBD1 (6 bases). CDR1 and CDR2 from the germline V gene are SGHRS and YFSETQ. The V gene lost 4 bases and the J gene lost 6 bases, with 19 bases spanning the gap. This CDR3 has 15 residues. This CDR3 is CASSPSGAQAPEAFF. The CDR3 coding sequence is TGCGCCAGCAGCCCCTCGGGGGCGCAGGCCCCTGAAGCTTTCTTT.

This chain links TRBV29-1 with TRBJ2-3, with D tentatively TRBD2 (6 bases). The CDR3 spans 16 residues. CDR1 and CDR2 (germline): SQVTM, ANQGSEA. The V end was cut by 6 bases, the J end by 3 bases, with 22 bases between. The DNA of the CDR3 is TGCAGCGTCCCCGGAGGGCCGGGCGGAGGAACAGATACGCAGTATTTT. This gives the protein CSVPGGPGGGTDTQYF.

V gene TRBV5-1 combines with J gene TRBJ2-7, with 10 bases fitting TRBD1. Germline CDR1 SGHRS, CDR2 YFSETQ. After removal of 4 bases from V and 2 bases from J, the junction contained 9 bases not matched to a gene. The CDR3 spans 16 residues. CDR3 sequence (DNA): TGCGCCAGCAGCCCGGGGACAGGGGTCCTGGCCTACGAGCAGTACTTC. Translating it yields CASSPGTGVLAYEQYF.

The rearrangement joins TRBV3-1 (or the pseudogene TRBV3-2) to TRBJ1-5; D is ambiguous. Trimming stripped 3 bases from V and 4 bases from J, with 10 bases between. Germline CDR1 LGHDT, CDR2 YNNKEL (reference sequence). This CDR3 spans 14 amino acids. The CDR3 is CASSHGMGNQPQHF. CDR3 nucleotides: TGTGCCAGCAGCCACGGTATGGGGAATCAGCCCCAGCATTTT.

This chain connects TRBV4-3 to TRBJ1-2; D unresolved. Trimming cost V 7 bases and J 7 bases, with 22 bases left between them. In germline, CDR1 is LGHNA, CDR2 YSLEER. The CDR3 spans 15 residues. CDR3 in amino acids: CASTPSPSPGLGYTF. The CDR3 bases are TGCGCCAGCACGCCGTCCCCTTCGCCTGGCCTTGGCTACACCTTC.

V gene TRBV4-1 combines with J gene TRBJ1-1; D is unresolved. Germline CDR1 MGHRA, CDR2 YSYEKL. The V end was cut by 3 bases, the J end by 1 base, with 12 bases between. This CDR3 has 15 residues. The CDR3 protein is CASSHSTTANTEAFF. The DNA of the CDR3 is TGCGCCAGCAGCCACAGCACTACGGCGAACACTGAAGCTTTCTTT.

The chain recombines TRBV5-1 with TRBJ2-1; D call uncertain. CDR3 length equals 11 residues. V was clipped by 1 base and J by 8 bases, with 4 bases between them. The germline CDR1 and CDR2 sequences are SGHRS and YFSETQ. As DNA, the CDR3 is TGCGCCAGCAGCTTGTTCGATGAGCAGTTCTTC. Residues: CASSLFDEQFF.

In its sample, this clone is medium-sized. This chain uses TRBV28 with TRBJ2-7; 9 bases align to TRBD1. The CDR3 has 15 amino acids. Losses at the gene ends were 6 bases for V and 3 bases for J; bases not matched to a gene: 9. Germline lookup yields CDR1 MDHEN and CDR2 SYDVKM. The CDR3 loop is CASRLYWTGVYEQYF. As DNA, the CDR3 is TGTGCCAGCAGGCTTTATTGGACAGGGGTCTACGAGCAGTACTTC.

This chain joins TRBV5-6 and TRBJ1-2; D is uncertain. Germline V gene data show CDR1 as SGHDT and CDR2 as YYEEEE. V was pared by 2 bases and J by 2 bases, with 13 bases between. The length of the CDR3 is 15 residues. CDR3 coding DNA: TGTGCCAGCAGCTTCGGCCAACCTAGGAACTATGGCTACACCTTC. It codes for CASSFGQPRNYGYTF. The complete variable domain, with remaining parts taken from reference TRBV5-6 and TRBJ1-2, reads DAGVTQSPTHLIKTRGQQVTLRCSPKSGHDTVSWYQQALGQGPQFIFQYYEEEERQRGNFPDRFSGHQFPNYSSELNVNALLLGDSALYLCASSFGQPRNYGYTFGSGTRLTVV.

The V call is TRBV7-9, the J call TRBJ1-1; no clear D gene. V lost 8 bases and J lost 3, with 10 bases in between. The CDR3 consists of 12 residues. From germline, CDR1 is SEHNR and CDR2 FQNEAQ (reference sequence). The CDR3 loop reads CASGRADTEAFF. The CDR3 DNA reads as TGTGCCAGCGGGAGGGCGGACACTGAAGCTTTCTTT.

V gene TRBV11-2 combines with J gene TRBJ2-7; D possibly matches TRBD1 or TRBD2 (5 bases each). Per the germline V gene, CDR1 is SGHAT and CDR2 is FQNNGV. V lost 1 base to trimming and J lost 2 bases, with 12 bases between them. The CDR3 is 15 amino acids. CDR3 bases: TGTGCCAGCAGCTTAGTGGGGACGGTCACCTACGAGCAGTACTTC. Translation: CASSLVGTVTYEQYF.

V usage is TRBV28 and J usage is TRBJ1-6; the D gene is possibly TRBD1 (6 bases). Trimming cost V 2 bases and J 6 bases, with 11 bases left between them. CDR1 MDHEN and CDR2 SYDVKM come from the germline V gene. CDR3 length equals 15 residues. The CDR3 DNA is TGTGCCAGCAGTTTACCCCAGGGGATTAATTCACCCCTCCACTTT. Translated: CASSLPQGINSPLHF.

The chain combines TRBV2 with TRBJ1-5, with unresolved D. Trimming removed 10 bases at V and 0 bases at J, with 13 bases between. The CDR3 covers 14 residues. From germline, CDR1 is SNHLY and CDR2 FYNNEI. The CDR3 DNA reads TGTGCCACCCCAGGCTGGTTTAGCAATCAGCCCCAGCATTTT. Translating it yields CATPGWFSNQPQHF.

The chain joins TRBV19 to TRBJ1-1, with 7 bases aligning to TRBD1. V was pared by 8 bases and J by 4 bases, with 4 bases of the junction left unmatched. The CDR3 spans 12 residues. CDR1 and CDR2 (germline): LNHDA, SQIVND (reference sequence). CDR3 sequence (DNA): TGTGCCAGTGGTGAGGGGGCCACTGAAGCTTTCTTT. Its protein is CASGEGATEAFF.

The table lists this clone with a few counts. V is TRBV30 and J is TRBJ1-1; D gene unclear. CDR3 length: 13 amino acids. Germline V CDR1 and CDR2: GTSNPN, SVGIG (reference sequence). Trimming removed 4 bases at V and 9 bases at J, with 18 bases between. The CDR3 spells CAWNIERSAQAFF. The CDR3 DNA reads TGTGCCTGGAACATTGAGCGATCAGCCCAAGCTTTCTTT.

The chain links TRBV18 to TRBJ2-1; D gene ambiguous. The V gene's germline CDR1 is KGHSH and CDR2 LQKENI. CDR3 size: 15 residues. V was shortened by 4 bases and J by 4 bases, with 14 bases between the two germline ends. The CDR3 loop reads CASSRKIHFYNEQFF. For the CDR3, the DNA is TGTGCCAGCTCACGGAAGATTCACTTTTACAATGAGCAGTTCTTC. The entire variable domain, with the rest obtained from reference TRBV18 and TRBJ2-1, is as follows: NAGVMQNPRHLVRRRGQEARLRCSPMKGHSHVYWYRQLPEEGLKFMVYLQKENIIDESGMPKERFSAEFPKEGPSILRIQQVVRGDSAAYFCASSRKIHFYNEQFFGPGTRLTVL.

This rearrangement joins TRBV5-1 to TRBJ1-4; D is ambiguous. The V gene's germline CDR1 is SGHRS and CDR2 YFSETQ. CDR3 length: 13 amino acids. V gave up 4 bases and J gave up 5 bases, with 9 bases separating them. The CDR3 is CASSLGRNEKLFF. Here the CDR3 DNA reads TGCGCCAGCAGCCTAGGACGGAATGAAAAACTGTTTTTT. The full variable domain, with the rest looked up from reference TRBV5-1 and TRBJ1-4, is KAGVTQTPRYLIKTRGQQVTLSCSPISGHRSVSWYQQTPGQGLQFLFEYFSETQRNKGNFPGRFSGRQFSNSRSEMNVSTLELGDSALYLCASSLGRNEKLFFGSGTQLSVL.

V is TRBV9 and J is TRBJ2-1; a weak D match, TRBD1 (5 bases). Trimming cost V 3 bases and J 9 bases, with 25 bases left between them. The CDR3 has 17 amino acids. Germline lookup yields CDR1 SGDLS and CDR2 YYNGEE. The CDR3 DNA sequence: TGTGCCAGCAGCGGATGGGCAGGGCCCCAAGGCTTCAGTGAGCAGTTCTTC. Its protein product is CASSGWAGPQGFSEQFF.

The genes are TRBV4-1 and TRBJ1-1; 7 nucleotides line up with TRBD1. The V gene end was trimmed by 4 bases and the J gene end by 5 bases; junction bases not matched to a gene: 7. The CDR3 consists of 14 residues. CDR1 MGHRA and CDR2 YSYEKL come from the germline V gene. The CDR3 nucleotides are TGCGCCAGCAGCCCTACAGGGGAAGGGACTGAAGCTTTCTTT. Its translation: CASSPTGEGTEAFF.

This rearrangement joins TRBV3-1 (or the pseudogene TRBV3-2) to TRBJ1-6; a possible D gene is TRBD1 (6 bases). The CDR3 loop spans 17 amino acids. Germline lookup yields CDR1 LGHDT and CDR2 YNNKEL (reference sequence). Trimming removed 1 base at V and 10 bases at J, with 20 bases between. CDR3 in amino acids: CASSQVRRGPGQSPLHF. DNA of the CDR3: TGTGCCAGCAGCCAAGTTAGGCGGGGGCCCGGGCAGTCACCCCTCCACTTT.

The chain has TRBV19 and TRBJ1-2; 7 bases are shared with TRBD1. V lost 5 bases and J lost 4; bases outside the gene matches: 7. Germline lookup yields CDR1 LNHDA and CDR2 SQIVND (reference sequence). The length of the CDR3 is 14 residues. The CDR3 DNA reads TGTGCCAGTAGTTCGACAGGGTGGTCCTATGGCTACACCTTC. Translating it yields CASSSTGWSYGYTF.

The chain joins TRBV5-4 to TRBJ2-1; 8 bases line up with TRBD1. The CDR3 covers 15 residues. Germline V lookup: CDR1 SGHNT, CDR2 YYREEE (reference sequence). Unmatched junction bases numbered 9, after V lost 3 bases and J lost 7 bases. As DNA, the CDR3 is TGTGCCAGCAGCTCACCCGACAGGGGCTATAATGAGCAGTTCTTC. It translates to CASSSPDRGYNEQFF.

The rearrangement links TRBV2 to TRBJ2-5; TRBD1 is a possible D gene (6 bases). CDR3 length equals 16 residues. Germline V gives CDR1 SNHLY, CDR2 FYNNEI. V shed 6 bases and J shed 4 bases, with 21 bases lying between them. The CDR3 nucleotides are TGTGCCAGCAGGTGGGGGCAGGGTTCTGCTCGAGAGACCCAGTACTTC. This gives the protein CASRWGQGSARETQYF.

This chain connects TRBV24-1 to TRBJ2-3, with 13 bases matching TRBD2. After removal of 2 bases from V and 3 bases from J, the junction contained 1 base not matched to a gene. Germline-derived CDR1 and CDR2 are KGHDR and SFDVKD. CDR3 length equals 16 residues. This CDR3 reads CATSDSGLAGTDTQYF. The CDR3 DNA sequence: TGTGCCACCAGTGATTCGGGACTAGCGGGAACAGATACGCAGTATTTT.

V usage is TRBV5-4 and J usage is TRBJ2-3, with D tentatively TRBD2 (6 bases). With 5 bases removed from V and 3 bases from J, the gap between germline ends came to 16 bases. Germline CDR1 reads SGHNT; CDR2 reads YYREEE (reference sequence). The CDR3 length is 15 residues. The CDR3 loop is CASSPPGDLTDTQYF. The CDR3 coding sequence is TGTGCCAGCAGTCCCCCCGGGGACTTGACAGATACGCAGTATTTT.

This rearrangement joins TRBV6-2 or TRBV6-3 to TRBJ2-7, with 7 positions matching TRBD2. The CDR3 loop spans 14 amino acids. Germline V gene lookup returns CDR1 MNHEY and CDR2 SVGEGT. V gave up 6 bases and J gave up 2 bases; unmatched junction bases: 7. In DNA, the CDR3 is TGTGCCAGCAGCCTTCAGGCGGGGGCCTACGAGCAGTACTTC. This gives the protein CASSLQAGAYEQYF.

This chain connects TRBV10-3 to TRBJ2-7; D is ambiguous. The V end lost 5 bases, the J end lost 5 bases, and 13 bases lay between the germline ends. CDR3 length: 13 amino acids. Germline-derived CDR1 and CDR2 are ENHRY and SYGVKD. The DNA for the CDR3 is TGTGCCATCAGTAATAATCAGGAAAACGAGCAGTACTTC. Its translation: CAISNNQENEQYF.